This is a list of T cell receptor beta chains from one sample in a study of cytomegalovirus exposure and HLA in healthy donors. Sequencing was performed with immunoSEQ multiplex PCR; in TCRdb, only in-frame clones are kept and a portion is missing. The data hold fewer than 100,000 clones, with more than 70% observed a single time. The material sequenced was PBMCs. The receptors stem from a male donor in good health and CMV-seropositive. Each CDR3 is given with its conserved first and last residue. D genes are given only for firm matches. Clone size is shown for a subset of rows, as once, few, many or a class of expanded clone.

j_gene: TRBJ1-5; v_gene: TRBV19; abundance: NA; d_gene: TRBD1; CDR3nt: TGTGCCAGTAGACCTAACAGGGGAAATAACTTATATAGCAATCAGCCCCAGCATTTT; CDR3aa: CASRPNRGNNLYSNQPQHF
j_gene: TRBJ1-5; v_gene: TRBV6-6; abundance: NA; d_gene: NA; CDR3nt: TGTGCCAGCAGTTACGTTGGGGGGGAGCAGCCCCAGCATTTT; CDR3aa: CASSYVGGEQPQHF
j_gene: TRBJ2-7; v_gene: TRBV10-3; abundance: NA; d_gene: TRBD1; CDR3nt: TGTGCCATCGGACTACAGGGGGACGAGCAGTACTTC; CDR3aa: CAIGLQGDEQYF
j_gene: TRBJ1-5; v_gene: TRBV6-9; abundance: NA; d_gene: TRBD1; CDR3nt: TGTGCCAGCAGTTCCGGACAGGGGGGCTATCAGCCCCAGCATTTT; CDR3aa: CASSSGQGGYQPQHF
j_gene: TRBJ2-5; v_gene: TRBV28; abundance: NA; d_gene: TRBD2; CDR3nt: TGTGCCTGCGAGGGAGCGGGAGGACTGTCTACTGGGGAGACCCAGTACTTC; CDR3aa: CACEGAGGLSTGETQYF
j_gene: TRBJ2-1; v_gene: TRBV5-1; abundance: NA; d_gene: TRBD2; CDR3nt: TGCGCCAGCAGCTTGATAGCGGGAGAGGGGAATGAGCAGTTCTTC; CDR3aa: CASSLIAGEGNEQFF
j_gene: TRBJ2-3; v_gene: TRBV19; abundance: NA; d_gene: TRBD2; CDR3nt: TGTGCCAGTAGTTTAATAGCGGGACGGGGCACAGATACGCAGTATTTT; CDR3aa: CASSLIAGRGTDTQYF
j_gene: TRBJ1-4; v_gene: TRBV9; abundance: NA; d_gene: NA; CDR3nt: TGTGCCAGCAGCGCAACAGGGGAAAAACTGTTTTTT; CDR3aa: CASSATGEKLFF
j_gene: TRBJ2-3; v_gene: TRBV4-1; abundance: NA; d_gene: TRBD2; CDR3nt: TGCGCCAGCAGCTTACTAGCGGGAGTGATGGATACGCAGTATTTT; CDR3aa: CASSLLAGVMDTQYF
j_gene: TRBJ2-4; v_gene: TRBV5-4; abundance: many; d_gene: NA; CDR3nt: TGTGCCAGCAGCGGGTCAAGGAAGGGAGTCGACGTGATTCAGTACTTC; CDR3aa: CASSGSRKGVDVIQYF
j_gene: TRBJ2-3; v_gene: TRBV7-6; abundance: NA; d_gene: TRBD2; CDR3nt: TGTGCCAGCAGCCAGACTAGCGGGAGGGCCCTCCCAGATACGCAGTATTTT; CDR3aa: CASSQTSGRALPDTQYF
j_gene: TRBJ1-1; v_gene: TRBV10-3; abundance: NA; d_gene: TRBD1; CDR3nt: TGTGCCATCAGTGGAGGACAGGCATCTGAAGCTTTCTTT; CDR3aa: CAISGGQASEAFF
j_gene: TRBJ2-1; v_gene: TRBV19; abundance: NA; d_gene: TRBD2; CDR3nt: TGTGCCAGTAGTATAGTTCGGGCGGGAGGGCCCCCTAATGAGCAGTTCTTC; CDR3aa: CASSIVRAGGPPNEQFF
j_gene: TRBJ2-7; v_gene: TRBV27; abundance: NA; d_gene: NA; CDR3nt: TGTGCCAGCTCTGGACTTTCCTACGAGCAGTACTTC; CDR3aa: CASSGLSYEQYF
j_gene: TRBJ2-6; v_gene: TRBV6-5; abundance: NA; d_gene: NA; CDR3nt: TGTGCCAGCAGTTACAGGGGCTCTGGGGCCAACGTCCTGACTTTC; CDR3aa: CASSYRGSGANVLTF
j_gene: TRBJ1-4; v_gene: TRBV5-4; abundance: few; d_gene: NA; CDR3nt: TGTGCCAGCAGCTTGGCCAACAGTAATGAAAAACTGTTTTTT; CDR3aa: CASSLANSNEKLFF
j_gene: TRBJ2-7; v_gene: TRBV5-1; abundance: NA; d_gene: NA; CDR3nt: TGCGCCAGCAGCTCCACAGGGTCCTCCTACGAGCAGTACTTC; CDR3aa: CASSSTGSSYEQYF
j_gene: TRBJ1-1; v_gene: TRBV5-1; abundance: NA; d_gene: NA; CDR3nt: TGCGCCAGCAGCTTGGGGCCACGGAGACCTGAAGCTTTCTTT; CDR3aa: CASSLGPRRPEAFF
j_gene: TRBJ2-1; v_gene: TRBV7-9; abundance: few; d_gene: NA; CDR3nt: TGTGCCAGCAGCTTAGGCTCCCTTAGTGAGCAGTTCTTC; CDR3aa: CASSLGSLSEQFF
j_gene: TRBJ1-4; v_gene: TRBV7-9; abundance: many; d_gene: NA; CDR3nt: TGTGCCAGCAGCTTATCCCTGACAGGCTGGGAGGGGGATAATGAAAAACTGTTTTTT; CDR3aa: CASSLSLTGWEGDNEKLFF
j_gene: TRBJ2-2; v_gene: TRBV14; abundance: NA; d_gene: NA; CDR3nt: TGTGCCAGCAGCCAGGTCAGGGGCGGCACCGGGGAGCTGTTTTTT; CDR3aa: CASSQVRGGTGELFF
j_gene: TRBJ2-7; v_gene: TRBV6-5; abundance: NA; d_gene: NA; CDR3nt: TGTGCCAGCAGTTACTCTTCCGCTACCTACGAGCAGTACTTC; CDR3aa: CASSYSSATYEQYF
j_gene: TRBJ2-7; v_gene: TRBV27; abundance: once; d_gene: TRBD1; CDR3nt: TGTGCCAGCAGTCGATCAGGGGGCGCCTACGAGCAGTACTTC; CDR3aa: CASSRSGGAYEQYF
j_gene: TRBJ2-2; v_gene: TRBV28; abundance: NA; d_gene: NA; CDR3nt: TGTGCCAGCAGGCGAACCGGGGAGCTGTTTTTT; CDR3aa: CASRRTGELFF
j_gene: TRBJ2-2; v_gene: TRBV19; abundance: once; d_gene: NA; CDR3nt: TGTGCCAGTAGTATAAGAGGTGGCGGGGAGCTGTTTTTT; CDR3aa: CASSIRGGGELFF
j_gene: TRBJ1-5; v_gene: TRBV5-1; abundance: few; d_gene: TRBD1; CDR3nt: TGCGCCAGCAGCCCCGGGACAGTCAATCAGCCCCAGCATTTT; CDR3aa: CASSPGTVNQPQHF